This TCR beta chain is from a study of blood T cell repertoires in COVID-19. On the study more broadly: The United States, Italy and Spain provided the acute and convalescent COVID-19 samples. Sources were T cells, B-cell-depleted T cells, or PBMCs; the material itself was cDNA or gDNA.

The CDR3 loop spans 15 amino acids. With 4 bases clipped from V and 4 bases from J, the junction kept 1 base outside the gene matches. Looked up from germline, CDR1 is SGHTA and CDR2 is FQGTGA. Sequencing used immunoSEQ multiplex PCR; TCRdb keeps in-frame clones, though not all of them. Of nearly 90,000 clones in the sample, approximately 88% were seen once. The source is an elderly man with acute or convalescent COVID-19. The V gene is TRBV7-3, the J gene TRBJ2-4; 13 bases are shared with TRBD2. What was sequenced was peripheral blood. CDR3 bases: TGTGCCAGCAGCTCGGGACTAGCGGGGAAAAACATTCAGTACTTC. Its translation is CASSSGLAGKNIQYF. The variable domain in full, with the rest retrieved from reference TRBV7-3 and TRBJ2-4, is GAGVSQTPSNKVTEKGKYVELRCDPISGHTALYWYRQSLGQGPEFLIYFQGTGAADDSGLPNDRFFAVRPEGSVSTLKIQRTERGDSAVYLCASSSGLAGKNIQYFGAGTRLSVL.